This TCR beta chain was sequenced in a study of blood T cell repertoires in COVID-19. Whole-study context: Spain, Italy and the United States supplied samples that represented acute and convalescent COVID-19. T cells, B-cell-depleted T cells, or PBMCs provided the cDNA or gDNA that served as material.

In the original analysis: Estimation of nucleated cell counts was performed using reference gene primer amplification. Clones were read by immunoSEQ multiplex PCR, and TCRdb kept only the in-frame ones, dropping some. From that table come the V and J calls and clone size; the DNA was used to work out D and trimming. This sample has about 92,000 clones, with 80% found just once. CDR1 and CDR2 from the germline V gene are SGHTA and FQGTGA. CDR3 size: 15 residues. Trimming removed 4 bases from V and 4 bases from J, with 14 bases in between. This chain uses TRBV7-3 with TRBJ1-3, with a weak D call TRBD1 (6 bases). Source material: peripheral blood. The receptor was derived from a man aged 45-65 years who had recovered from COVID-19. The CDR3 region has the DNA TGTGCCAGCAGCTACAATCCAGGGGAGGGAAACACCATATATTTT. Amino acids: CASSYNPGEGNTIYF.